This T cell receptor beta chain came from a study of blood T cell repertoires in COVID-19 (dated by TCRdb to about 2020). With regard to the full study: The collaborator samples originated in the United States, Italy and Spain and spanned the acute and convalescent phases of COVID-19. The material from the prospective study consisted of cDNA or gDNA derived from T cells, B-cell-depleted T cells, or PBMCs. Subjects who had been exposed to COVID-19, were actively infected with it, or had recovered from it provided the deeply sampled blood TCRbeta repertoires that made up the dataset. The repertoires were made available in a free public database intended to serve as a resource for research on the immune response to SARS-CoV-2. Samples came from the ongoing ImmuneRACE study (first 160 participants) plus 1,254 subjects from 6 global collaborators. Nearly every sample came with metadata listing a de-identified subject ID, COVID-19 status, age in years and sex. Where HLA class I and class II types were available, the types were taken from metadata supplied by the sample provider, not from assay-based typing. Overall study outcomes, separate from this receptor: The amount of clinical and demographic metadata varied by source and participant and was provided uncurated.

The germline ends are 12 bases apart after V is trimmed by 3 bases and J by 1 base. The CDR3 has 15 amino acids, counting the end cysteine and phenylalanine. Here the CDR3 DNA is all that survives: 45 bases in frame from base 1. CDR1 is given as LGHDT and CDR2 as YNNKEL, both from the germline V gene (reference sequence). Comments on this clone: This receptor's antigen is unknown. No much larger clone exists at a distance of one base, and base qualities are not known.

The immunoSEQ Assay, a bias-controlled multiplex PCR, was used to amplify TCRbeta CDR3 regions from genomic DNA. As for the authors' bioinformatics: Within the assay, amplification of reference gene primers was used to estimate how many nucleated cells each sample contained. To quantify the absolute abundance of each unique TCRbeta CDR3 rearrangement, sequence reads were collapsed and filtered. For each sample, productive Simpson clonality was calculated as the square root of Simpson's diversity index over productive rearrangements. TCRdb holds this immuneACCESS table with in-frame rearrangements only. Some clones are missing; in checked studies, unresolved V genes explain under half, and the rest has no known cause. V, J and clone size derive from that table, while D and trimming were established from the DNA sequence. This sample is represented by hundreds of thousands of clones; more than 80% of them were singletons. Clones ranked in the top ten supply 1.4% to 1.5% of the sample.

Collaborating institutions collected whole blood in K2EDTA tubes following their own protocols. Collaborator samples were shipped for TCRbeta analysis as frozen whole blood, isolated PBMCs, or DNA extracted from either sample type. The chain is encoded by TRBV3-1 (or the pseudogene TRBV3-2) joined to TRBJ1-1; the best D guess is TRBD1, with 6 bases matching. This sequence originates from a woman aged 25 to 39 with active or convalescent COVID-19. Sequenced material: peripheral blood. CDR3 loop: CASSQTGTKNTEAFF. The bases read TGTGCCAGCAGCCAGACAGGCACAAAGAACACTGAAGCTTTCTTT.